This T cell receptor beta chain was sequenced for a study of cytomegalovirus exposure and HLA in healthy donors. Findings and caveats of the study: Per published reports, the classifier diagnosed cytomegalovirus status with high specificity and sensitivity. Subsequent analysis showed first-cohort TCR clusters tending to co-occur in over a hundred validation repertoires.

Comments on this clone: Antigen unknown.

The approximately 120-subject validation cohort, separate from the approximately 660-subject first cohort, included the donors. Trimming took off 5 bases at V and 5 bases at J, with 16 bases between the two ends. Germline CDR1 reads SGHRS; CDR2 reads YFSETQ. CDR3 length: 14 amino acids. Sequencing used immunoSEQ multiplex PCR; TCRdb keeps in-frame clones, though not all of them. The sample has around 93,000 clones; about 85% are singletons. The V call is TRBV5-1, the J call TRBJ2-5, with a possible D match to TRBD2 (5 bases). The clonotype comes from a man aged 18-30 years in good health and CMV-seropositive. The sequenced sample was PBMCs. This chain's CDR3 is CASSTGSFSETQYF. The CDR3 nucleotides are TGCGCCAGCAGTACGGGGTCATTTTCCGAGACCCAGTACTTC.